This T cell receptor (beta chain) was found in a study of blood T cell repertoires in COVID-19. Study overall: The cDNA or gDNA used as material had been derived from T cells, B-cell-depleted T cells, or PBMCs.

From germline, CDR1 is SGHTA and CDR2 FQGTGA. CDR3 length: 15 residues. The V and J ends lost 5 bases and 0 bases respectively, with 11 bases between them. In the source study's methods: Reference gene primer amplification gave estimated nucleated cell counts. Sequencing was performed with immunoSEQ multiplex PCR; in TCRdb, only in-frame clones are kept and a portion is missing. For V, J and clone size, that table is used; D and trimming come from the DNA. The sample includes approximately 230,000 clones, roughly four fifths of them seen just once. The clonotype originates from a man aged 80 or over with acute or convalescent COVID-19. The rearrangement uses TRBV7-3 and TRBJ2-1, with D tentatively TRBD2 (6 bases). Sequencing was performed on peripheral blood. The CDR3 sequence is CASSPVAVSYNEQFF. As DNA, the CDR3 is TGTGCCAGCAGCCCAGTAGCGGTCTCCTACAATGAGCAGTTCTTC.